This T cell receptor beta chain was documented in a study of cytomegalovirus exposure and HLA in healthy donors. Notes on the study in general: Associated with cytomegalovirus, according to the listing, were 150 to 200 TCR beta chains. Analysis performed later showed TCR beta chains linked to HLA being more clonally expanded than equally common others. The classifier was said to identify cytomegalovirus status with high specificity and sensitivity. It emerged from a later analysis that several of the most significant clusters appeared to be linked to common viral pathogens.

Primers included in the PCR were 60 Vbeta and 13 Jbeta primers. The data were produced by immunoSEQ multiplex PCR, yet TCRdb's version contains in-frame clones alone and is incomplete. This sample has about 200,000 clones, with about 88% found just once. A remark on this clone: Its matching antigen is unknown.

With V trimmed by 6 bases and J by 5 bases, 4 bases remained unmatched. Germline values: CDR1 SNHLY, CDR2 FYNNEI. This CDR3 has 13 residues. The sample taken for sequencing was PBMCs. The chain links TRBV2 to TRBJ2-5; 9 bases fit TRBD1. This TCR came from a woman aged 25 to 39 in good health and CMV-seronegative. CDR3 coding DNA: TGTGCCAGCAGGGACAGGGGTTGGGAGACCCAGTACTTC. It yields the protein CASRDRGWETQYF.